These 18 T cell receptor beta chains were all obtained from the same sample, sequenced in a study of cytotoxic CD8 clonotypes in ibrutinib-treated CLL (dated by TCRdb to the early 2020s). In light of the paper, this sample's time point label describes: 20 to 30 months on ibrutinib. Receptors were amplified or captured by the immunoSEQ multiplex PCR assay. The clones in this table, taken by TCRdb from immuneACCESS, are in-frame only. Not every clone is retained; where verified, under half of the shortfall comes from an unresolved V gene, and the cause of the rest is unknown. Here the sample has 110,000 to 150,000 clones; 76% occur a single time. The ten top clones hold around 4.9% of the sample. The sequencing here drew on PBMCs, taken after 24 months of ibrutinib treatment. Every receptor here comes from a human donor with chronic lymphocytic leukemia.

V gene TRBV2 combines with J gene TRBJ1-4; D call uncertain. The germline V and J ends were trimmed by 8 bases and 8 bases, with 12 bases remaining between them. The germline gives CDR1 SNHLY, CDR2 FYNNEI. The CDR3 extends over 12 amino acids. The CDR3 sequence: CASQAGLEKLFF. DNA of the CDR3: TGTGCCAGCCAGGCAGGATTGGAAAAACTGTTTTTT.

This clone was counted a single time. The chain uses TRBV30 and TRBJ1-4, with TRBD1 as a possible D gene (5 bases). Trimming shortened V by 5 bases and J by 8 bases, and 12 bases separated the two germline ends. The CDR3 is 12 amino acids. Germline V gene data show CDR1 as GTSNPN and CDR2 as SVGIG (reference sequence). CDR3 coding DNA: TGTGCCTGGGCGGGGGAAAGGGAAAAACTGTTTTTT. Its protein is CAWAGEREKLFF.

V is TRBV5-1 and J is TRBJ1-4, with D tentatively TRBD1 (5 bases). This CDR3 has 14 amino acids. Germline CDR1 is SGHRS and CDR2 is YFSETQ. V shed 3 bases and J shed 3 bases, with 9 bases lying between them. CDR3 sequence: CASSSQGANEKLFF. DNA for the CDR3: TGCGCCAGCAGCTCCCAGGGTGCTAATGAAAAACTGTTTTTT.

Note on this clone: One junction end disagrees with the germline gene, perhaps due to a read error. V usage is TRBV11-3 and J usage is TRBJ2-5; D possibly matches TRBD1 or TRBD2 (6 bases each). The CDR3 runs 13 residues. Germline V gene data show CDR1 as SGHNT and CDR2 as YENEEA. CDR3 nucleotides: TGCAGACCGTATAGGGGGGTGGCAGAGACCCAGTACTTC. Translation gives CRPYRGVAETQYF.

The J gene is TRBJ2-7, the V gene TRBV6-5; 7 nucleotides line up with TRBD1. The V gene end was trimmed by 6 bases and the J gene end by 0 bases; junction bases not matched to a gene: 5. CDR1 and CDR2 (germline): MNHEY, SVGAGI. CDR3 length: 14 residues. In DNA form, the CDR3 reads TGTGCCAGCAGCGGGACAGCAAGCTCCTACGAGCAGTACTTC. Protein: CASSGTASSYEQYF.

The rearrangement uses TRBV7-9 and TRBJ2-7; 8 bases are shared with TRBD1. V was pared by 2 bases and J by 2 bases, with 5 bases of the junction left unmatched. The CDR3 runs 15 residues. Germline V gene lookup returns CDR1 SEHNR and CDR2 FQNEAQ (reference sequence). CDR3 region: CASSLWTGIAYEQYF. CDR3 in DNA: TGTGCCAGCAGCTTATGGACAGGGATTGCCTACGAGCAGTACTTC.

The chain combines TRBV4-3 with TRBJ2-3; TRBD2 aligns across 12 bases. The CDR3 has 17 amino acids. Losses at the gene ends were 0 bases for V and 4 bases for J; bases not matched to a gene: 5. CDR1 is LGHNA and CDR2 is YSLEER in the germline V gene. CDR3 coding DNA: TGCGCCAGCAGCCAAGATCCTAGCGGGGGGGTCTCAGATACGCAGTATTTT. Amino acids: CASSQDPSGGVSDTQYF.

In its sample, this clone was seen a few times. This chain uses TRBV28 with TRBJ1-5; the D is unclear. CDR3 length: 11 amino acids. Germline V gene lookup returns CDR1 MDHEN and CDR2 SYDVKM. Trimming removed 7 bases from V and 4 bases from J, with 5 bases in between. CDR3 coding DNA: TGTGCCAGCACTGATAATCAGCCCCAGCATTTT. Its translation is CASTDNQPQHF.

The chain couples TRBV12-5 to TRBJ1-2; D gene ambiguous. CDR3 length equals 12 residues. Trimming shortened V by 1 base and J by 4 bases, and 4 bases separated the two germline ends. Germline V CDR1 and CDR2: LGHNT, FRNRAP. For the CDR3, the DNA is TGTGCTAGTGGTTTGGGGCCCTATGGCTACACCTTC. Its translation is CASGLGPYGYTF.

V and J are TRBV30 and TRBJ1-6; the match to TRBD1 covers 8 bases. V was clipped by 5 bases and J by 10 bases; unmatched bases: 4. The CDR3 consists of 12 residues. Per germline, CDR1 GTSNPN and CDR2 SVGIG (reference sequence). The CDR3 DNA is TGTGCCTGGGACAGGGGCCGGTCACCCCTCCACTTT. It encodes CAWDRGRSPLHF.

This chain links TRBV28 with TRBJ1-5; 7 bases line up with TRBD1. CDR1 MDHEN and CDR2 SYDVKM come from the germline V gene. This CDR3 comprises 15 residues. V dropped 7 bases and J dropped 0; count of bases not matched to a gene: 6. CDR3 sequence reads: CASKHGTVSNQPQHF. DNA of the CDR3: TGTGCCAGCAAGCATGGGACAGTTAGCAATCAGCCCCAGCATTTT.

The CDR3 DNA follows: TGTGCCAGCTCACCGAAAACCTACGAGCAGTACTTC. Encoded protein: CASSPKTYEQYF. The rearrangement uses TRBV18 and TRBJ2-7, with D hard to call. Germline V gene data show CDR1 as KGHSH and CDR2 as LQKENI. The V end lost 3 bases, the J end lost 2 bases, and 5 bases lay between the germline ends. The CDR3 consists of 12 residues.

The chain combines TRBV9 with TRBJ2-5, with 7 bases that match TRBD2. The CDR3 is made up of 15 amino acids. The junction had 7 bases not matched to a gene; V was cut back by 2 bases and J by 3 bases. From germline, CDR1 is SGDLS and CDR2 YYNGEE. Written as DNA, the CDR3 is TGTGCCAGCAGCGTGAGGGACGGGAGGAAAGAGACCCAGTACTTC. As protein: CASSVRDGRKETQYF.

V usage is TRBV7-2 and J usage is TRBJ2-1; 9 positions match TRBD1. V lost 1 base, J lost 4 bases, and 5 bases stayed unmatched. The CDR3 length is 16 residues. CDR1 SGHTA and CDR2 FQGNSA come from the germline V gene. DNA of the CDR3: TGTGCCAGCAGCTTAGGTAGTGGGACAGGGTACAATGAGCAGTTCTTC. It encodes CASSLGSGTGYNEQFF.

This clone was recorded a few times. The chain couples TRBV2 to TRBJ2-7; D possibly corresponds to TRBD2 (6 bases). Trimming stripped 4 bases from V and 2 bases from J, with 9 bases between. Germline lookup yields CDR1 SNHLY and CDR2 FYNNEI. This CDR3 spans 13 amino acids. CDR3 loop: CASSVSGAYEQYF. CDR3 nucleotide sequence: TGTGCCAGCAGTGTTTCGGGGGCCTACGAGCAGTACTTC.

This clone showed up just a few times. The genes are TRBV5-6 and TRBJ2-7; 12 nucleotides agree with TRBD1. V trimming: 1 base; J trimming: 7 bases; junction bases outside the gene matches: 15. Germline V gene lookup returns CDR1 SGHDT and CDR2 YYEEEE. CDR3 length equals 18 residues. CDR3 sequence reads: CASSLRGPPGQGAGEQYF. CDR3 DNA sequence: TGTGCCAGCAGCTTGAGGGGACCCCCGGGACAGGGGGCTGGGGAGCAGTACTTC.

V usage is TRBV5-1 and J usage is TRBJ2-5, with 9 bases identical to TRBD1. CDR3 length: 15 amino acids. Trimming at V came to 3 bases and at J to 2 bases, leaving 5 bases not matched to a gene. CDR1 is SGHRS and CDR2 is YFSETQ in the germline V gene. This chain's CDR3 is CASSWGTGPQETQYF. Here the CDR3 DNA reads TGCGCCAGCAGCTGGGGGACAGGGCCACAAGAGACCCAGTACTTC.

The gene calls are TRBV2 and TRBJ1-3; D is unclear. The CDR3 has 17 residues. Trimming removed 1 base from V and 3 bases from J, with 16 bases in between. Per the germline V gene, CDR1 is SNHLY and CDR2 is FYNNEI. In nucleotides, the CDR3 is TGTGCCAGCAGTGAAGGGGTAGGGCTTATCGGTGGAAACACCATATATTTT. Translation: CASSEGVGLIGGNTIYF.